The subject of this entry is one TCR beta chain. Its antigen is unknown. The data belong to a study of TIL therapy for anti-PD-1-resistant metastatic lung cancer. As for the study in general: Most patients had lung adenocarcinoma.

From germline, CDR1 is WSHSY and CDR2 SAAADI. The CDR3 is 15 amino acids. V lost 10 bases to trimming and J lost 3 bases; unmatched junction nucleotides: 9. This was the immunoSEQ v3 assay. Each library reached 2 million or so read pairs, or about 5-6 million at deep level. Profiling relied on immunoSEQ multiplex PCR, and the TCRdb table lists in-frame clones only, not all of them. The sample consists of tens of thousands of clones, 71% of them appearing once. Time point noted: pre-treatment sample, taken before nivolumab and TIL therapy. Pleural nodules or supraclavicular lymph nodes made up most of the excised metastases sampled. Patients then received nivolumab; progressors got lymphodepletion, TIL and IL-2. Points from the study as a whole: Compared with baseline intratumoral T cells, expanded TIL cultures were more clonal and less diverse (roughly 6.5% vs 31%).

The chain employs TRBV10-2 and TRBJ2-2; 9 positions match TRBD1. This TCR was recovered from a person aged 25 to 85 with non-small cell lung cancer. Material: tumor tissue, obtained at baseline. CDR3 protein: CATADRGAHTGELFF. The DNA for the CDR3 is TGCGCCACCGCGGACAGGGGAGCTCACACCGGGGAGCTGTTTTTT.